Below are 30 T cell receptor beta chains sequenced from a single sample in a study of cytomegalovirus exposure and HLA in healthy donors. Primers included in the PCR were 60 Vbeta and 13 Jbeta primers. Clones were sequenced by immunoSEQ multiplex PCR, and TCRdb holds only the in-frame ones, with some missing. The table includes more than 250,000 clones, 70% to 90% detected once. Sequenced material: PBMCs. The source is a woman under 30 in good health and CMV-seronegative.

The chain employs TRBV6-5 and TRBJ1-5, with D maybe TRBD1 (5 bases). The CDR3 runs 14 residues. Germline V CDR1 and CDR2: MNHEY, SVGAGI. V dropped 2 bases and J dropped 7 bases, with 12 bases sitting between them. CDR3 nucleotide sequence: TGTGCCAGCAGTTACGCAGCAGGGCTACAGCCCCAGCATTTT. Protein sequence: CASSYAAGLQPQHF.

CDR3 in DNA: TGCGCCAGCAGCTTGGATGGGACAGGCAGCTCCTACGAGCAGTACTTC. It encodes CASSLDGTGSSYEQYF. The chain uses TRBV5-1 and TRBJ2-7; 8 nucleotides match TRBD1. The J segment lost 0 bases and the V segment lost 0 bases, leaving 5 bases of the junction unmatched. The CDR3 covers 16 residues. CDR1 and CDR2 from the germline V gene are SGHRS and YFSETQ.

This clone has just one count. The chain couples TRBV6-6 to TRBJ1-1, with D possibly matching TRBD1 (6 bases). CDR1 is MNHNY, CDR2 SVGAGI, per germline (reference sequence). This CDR3 has 16 residues. Trimming cost V 7 bases and J 4 bases, with 22 bases left between them. The DNA for the CDR3 is TGTGCCAGCACCGCACGCTCGGGGGGGCAAGGCACTGAAGCTTTCTTT. Its protein product is CASTARSGGQGTEAFF.

The V call is TRBV5-5, the J call TRBJ1-5; a possible D gene is TRBD1 (5 bases). This CDR3 is 16 amino acids long. CDR1 SGHKS and CDR2 YYEKEE come from the germline V gene (reference sequence). V was shortened by 4 bases and J by 4 bases, with 18 bases between the two germline ends. CDR3: CASSRGSDWENQPQHF. The CDR3 DNA reads TGTGCCAGCAGCCGGGGGTCGGATTGGGAGAATCAGCCCCAGCATTTT. The full variable domain, its missing parts supplied by reference TRBV5-5 and TRBJ1-5, is DAGVTQSPTHLIKTRGQQVTLRCSPISGHKSVSWYQQVLGQGPQFIFQYYEKEERGRGNFPDRFSARQFPNYSSELNVNALLLGDSALYLCASSRGSDWENQPQHFGDGTRLSIL.

In this sample, this clone turned up a few times. The CDR3 sequence is CASSTAGTRGGDTEAFF. The DNA for the CDR3 is TGTGCCAGCAGCACCGCCGGGACTCGAGGAGGGGACACTGAAGCTTTCTTT. The chain carries TRBV5-4 and TRBJ1-1; tentative D call: TRBD1 (5 bases). Germline assignment: CDR1 SGHNT and CDR2 YYREEE (reference sequence). There are 17 residues in the CDR3. V lost 4 bases to trimming and J lost 3 bases, with 22 bases between them.

The chain employs TRBV5-6 and TRBJ2-4; no clear D. CDR1 and CDR2 from the germline V gene are SGHDT and YYEEEE. The CDR3 is 13 amino acids. V was clipped by 0 bases and J by 3 bases, with 4 bases between them. CDR3 DNA: TGTGCCAGCAGCTTGGCCGGCAAAAACATTCAGTACTTC. It yields the protein CASSLAGKNIQYF.

The chain carries TRBV19 and TRBJ2-4, with a possible D match to TRBD1 (7 bases). V lost 4 bases, J lost 0 bases, and 19 bases lay in between. CDR1 and CDR2 (germline): LNHDA, SQIVND (reference sequence). The CDR3 spans 18 residues. CDR3 sequence reads: CASSSDARQGLAKNIQYF. The CDR3 bases are TGTGCCAGTAGTAGCGACGCCCGACAGGGACTAGCCAAAAACATTCAGTACTTC.

The genes are TRBV6-4 and TRBJ2-1, with TRBD1 as a possible D gene (6 bases). The CDR3 is 16 amino acids. V gave up 0 bases and J gave up 6 bases, with 15 bases separating them. CDR1 MRHNA and CDR2 SNTAGT come from the germline V gene. The CDR3, as DNA: TGTGCCAGCAGTGACTCGATGTCGGGACACCGCAATGAGCAGTTCTTC. Amino acid sequence: CASSDSMSGHRNEQFF.

The chain uses TRBV10-1 and TRBJ2-2; 9 bases match TRBD1. The CDR3 sequence is 18 residues long. Germline assignment: CDR1 WNHNN and CDR2 SYGVQD (reference sequence). V shed 6 bases, J shed 4 bases, and the junction held 15 bases outside the gene matches. CDR3 loop: CASRIEDRDRVITGELFF. CDR3 nucleotide sequence: TGCGCCAGCAGAATAGAGGACCGGGACAGGGTGATCACCGGGGAGCTGTTTTTT.

A note on this clone: The germline gene is not matched at one end of the junction; a read error may be the cause. This chain joins TRBV5-6 and TRBJ2-7, with D possibly matching TRBD1 (6 bases). Germline V CDR1 and CDR2: SGHDT, YYEEEE. The CDR3 runs to 12 residues. CDR3 loop: CASSGVNRDKTF. DNA for the CDR3: TGTGCCAGCAGCGGAGTAAACCGGGACAAGACTTTC.

V is TRBV19 and J is TRBJ2-7; 8 nucleotides align to TRBD1. The CDR3 sequence is 15 residues long. In germline, CDR1 is LNHDA, CDR2 SQIVND (reference sequence). With V trimmed by 3 bases and J by 3 bases, 7 bases remained unmatched. This CDR3 is CASSMVGTGLYEQYF. CDR3 sequence (DNA): TGTGCCAGTAGTATGGTCGGGACAGGCCTCTACGAGCAGTACTTC.

The chain couples TRBV6-1 to TRBJ1-5, with 7 bases lining up with TRBD1. J lost 1 base, V lost 7 bases, and 7 bases had no gene match. Germline CDR1 and CDR2: MNHNS and SASEGT. The CDR3 extends over 15 amino acids. CDR3 amino acids: CASIEQGWSNQPQHF. CDR3 sequence (DNA): TGTGCCAGCATCGAACAGGGGTGGAGCAATCAGCCCCAGCATTTT.

This chain links TRBV25-1 with TRBJ1-1; D is possibly TRBD1 (6 bases). The CDR3 loop spans 15 amino acids. Between the trimmed V and J ends, which lost 4 bases and 1 base, there was a span of 13 bases. Germline V gene sequence: CDR1 MGHDK, CDR2 SYGVNS. This CDR3 reads CASSATSRGNTEAFF. In nucleotides, the CDR3 is TGTGCCAGCAGTGCGACTTCCAGGGGGAACACTGAAGCTTTCTTT.

This clone was detected only once. The chain recombines TRBV29-1 with TRBJ2-1; D is ambiguous. The CDR3 sequence is 12 residues long. The V end lost 0 bases, the J end lost 5 bases, and 5 bases lay between the germline ends. From germline, CDR1 is SQVTM and CDR2 ANQGSEA. This CDR3 is CSVEEAHNEQFF. In DNA form, the CDR3 reads TGCAGCGTTGAAGAGGCCCACAATGAGCAGTTCTTC.

This rearrangement joins TRBV5-1 to TRBJ1-2; D gene uncertain. The CDR3 extends over 13 amino acids. Germline lookup yields CDR1 SGHRS and CDR2 YFSETQ. V dropped 6 bases and J dropped 8 bases, with 17 bases sitting between them. The CDR3: CASTPAGLEGYTF. The CDR3 coding sequence is TGCGCCAGCACCCCGGCGGGTCTCGAAGGCTACACCTTC.

The rearrangement links TRBV18 to TRBJ2-1; D is uncertain. Germline-derived CDR1 and CDR2 are KGHSH and LQKENI. The CDR3 is 13 amino acids. The germline V and J ends were trimmed by 2 bases and 4 bases, with 6 bases remaining between them. The DNA of the CDR3 is TGTGCCAGCTCACCAGAGGAATACAATGAGCAGTTCTTC. This gives the protein CASSPEEYNEQFF.

V and J are TRBV5-6 and TRBJ1-6; TRBD1 matches at 9 bases. CDR1 is SGHDT and CDR2 is YYEEEE in the germline V gene. J was trimmed by 17 bases and V by 2 bases; bases with no gene match: 5. The CDR3 totals 12 residues. Here the CDR3 reads CASSLGQGTIHF. The CDR3 coding sequence is TGTGCCAGCAGCTTAGGACAGGGGACGATCCACTTT.

V usage is TRBV27 and J usage is TRBJ1-4; no reliable D call. Per germline, CDR1 MNHEY and CDR2 SMNVEV (reference sequence). Trimming left V 5 bases short and J 6 bases short, with 16 bases between. The CDR3 sequence is 15 residues long. CDR3 DNA sequence: TGTGCCAGCAGTAACCTGCCCCGGTCGCATGAAAAACTGTTTTTT. Its translation: CASSNLPRSHEKLFF.

In the case of this clone: Other nucleotide sequences in the sample specify the same CDR3. The chain combines TRBV12-5 with TRBJ2-3; 8 bases match TRBD1. Germline loops: CDR1 LGHNT, CDR2 FRNRAP. CDR3 length: 15 amino acids. J lost 0 bases, V lost 4 bases, and 3 bases had no gene match. The CDR3 region is CASGSGQGSTDTQYF. The CDR3 DNA reads as TGTGCTAGTGGTTCTGGACAGGGCAGCACAGATACGCAGTATTTT.

This clone has a handful of counts. This sequence joins TRBV6-5 and TRBJ2-7, with D perhaps matching TRBD2 (5 bases). CDR3 length: 12 residues. Germline loops: CDR1 MNHEY, CDR2 SVGAGI. Trimming cost V 2 bases and J 3 bases, with 5 bases left between them. The CDR3 is CASSYEGYEQYF. CDR3 nucleotides: TGTGCCAGCAGTTACGAGGGCTACGAGCAGTACTTC.

The chain has TRBV6-5 and TRBJ2-7, with no clear D. Germline V gene lookup returns CDR1 MNHEY and CDR2 SVGAGI. V was clipped by 6 bases and J by 7 bases, with 13 bases between them. This CDR3 has 12 residues. The CDR3 reads CASSNYDGEQYF. CDR3 DNA: TGTGCCAGCAGCAACTATGACGGGGAGCAGTACTTC.

This chain links TRBV6-5 with TRBJ1-1; D unclear. This CDR3 contains 14 residues. Germline V CDR1 and CDR2: MNHEY, SVGAGI. V was clipped by 0 bases and J by 1 base, with 6 bases between them. CDR3 sequence reads: CASSYSRRNTEAFF. CDR3 in DNA: TGTGCCAGCAGTTACTCTAGAAGGAACACTGAAGCTTTCTTT.

The J gene is TRBJ2-7, the V gene TRBV6-5; 8 bases match TRBD2. The CDR3 sequence is 14 residues long. Germline V CDR1 and CDR2: MNHEY, SVGAGI. V was pared by 6 bases and J by 5 bases, with 9 bases of the junction left unmatched. The CDR3 nucleotides read TGTGCCAGCAGGGGGCCGGGGACTAGGAACGAGCAGTACTTC. Protein: CASRGPGTRNEQYF.

V usage is TRBV11-2 and J usage is TRBJ1-4; 8 bases are shared with TRBD1. Trimming took 0 bases from V and 8 from J; bases not matched to a gene: 5. This CDR3 contains 15 residues. The V gene's germline CDR1 is SGHAT and CDR2 FQNNGV. DNA for the CDR3: TGTGCCAGCAGCTTAGACAGTCAGGGGGCAGAAAAACTGTTTTTT. Protein product: CASSLDSQGAEKLFF.

This clone turned up a few times. The V gene is TRBV6-5, the J gene TRBJ2-3, with D possibly TRBD2 on 5 matching bases. CDR3 length: 15 residues. Trimming pared 5 bases from V and 0 bases from J, leaving 12 bases between. Per the germline V gene, CDR1 is MNHEY and CDR2 is SVGAGI. The CDR3, as DNA: TGTGCCAGCAGTACCCGACTAACTAGCACAGATACGCAGTATTTT. Amino acids: CASSTRLTSTDTQYF.

V gene TRBV2 combines with J gene TRBJ2-3, with D perhaps matching TRBD2 (6 bases). The length of the CDR3 is 15 residues. Germline CDR1 SNHLY, CDR2 FYNNEI. V gave up 10 bases and J gave up 8 bases, with 25 bases separating them. CDR3 sequence reads: CATSSLGGPSGTQYF. CDR3 in DNA: TGTGCCACCTCCTCACTGGGGGGACCCTCAGGTACGCAGTATTTT. Full variable domain (outside the CDR3, taken from reference TRBV2 and TRBJ2-3): EPEVTQTPSHQVTQMGQEVILRCVPISNHLYFYWYRQILGQKVEFLVSFYNNEISEKSEIFDDQFSVERPDGSNFTLKIRSTKLEDSAMYFCATSSLGGPSGTQYFGPGTRLTVL.

The chain employs TRBV6-1 and TRBJ2-1, with 8 bases that match TRBD2. Germline V CDR1 and CDR2: MNHNS, SASEGT. The CDR3 loop spans 15 amino acids. Trimming took 6 bases from V and 1 from J; bases not matched to a gene: 5. For the CDR3, the DNA is TGTGCCAGCAGCCGAGCGGGAGATTCCTACAATGAGCAGTTCTTC. Residues: CASSRAGDSYNEQFF.

The chain combines TRBV30 with TRBJ1-4; 10 bases line up with TRBD1. Trimming removed 3 bases from V and 8 bases from J; junction bases left unmatched: 9. CDR1 and CDR2 from the germline V gene are GTSNPN and SVGIG (reference sequence). The CDR3 covers 15 residues. As DNA, the CDR3 is TGTGCCTGGAGCGATCGGGACAGGGGTTACGAAAAACTGTTTTTT. This codes for CAWSDRDRGYEKLFF.

This clone has a handful of counts. The V gene is TRBV2, the J gene TRBJ2-1, with TRBD1 as a possible D gene (6 bases). Per the germline V gene, CDR1 is SNHLY and CDR2 is FYNNEI. The CDR3 sequence is 16 residues long. Trimming took off 2 bases at V and 7 bases at J, with 18 bases between the two ends. CDR3 protein: CASSEWGSGGRNEQFF. The CDR3 coding sequence is TGTGCCAGCAGTGAATGGGGGAGTGGGGGCCGGAATGAGCAGTTCTTC.

The V call is TRBV5-1, the J call TRBJ2-2; perhaps TRBD1 as D (5 bases). The CDR3 totals 15 residues. CDR1 is SGHRS and CDR2 is YFSETQ in the germline V gene. V lost 3 bases and J 0 bases, leaving 9 bases between the germline ends. CDR3 nucleotide sequence: TGCGCCAGCAGCTACCGACAGCCGAACACCGGGGAGCTGTTTTTT. This codes for CASSYRQPNTGELFF.